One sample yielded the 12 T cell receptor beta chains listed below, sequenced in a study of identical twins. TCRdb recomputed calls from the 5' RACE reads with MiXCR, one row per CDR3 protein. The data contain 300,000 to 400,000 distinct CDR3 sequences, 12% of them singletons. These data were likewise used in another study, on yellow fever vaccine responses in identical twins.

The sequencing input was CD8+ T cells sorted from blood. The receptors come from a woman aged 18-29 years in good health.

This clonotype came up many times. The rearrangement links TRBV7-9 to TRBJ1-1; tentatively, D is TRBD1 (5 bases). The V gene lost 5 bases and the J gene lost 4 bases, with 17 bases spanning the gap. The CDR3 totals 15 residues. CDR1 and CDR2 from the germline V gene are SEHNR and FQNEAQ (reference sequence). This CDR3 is CASSPPSGPGTEAFF. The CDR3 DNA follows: TGTGCCAGCAGCCCACCCTCGGGACCCGGCACTGAAGCTTTCTTT.

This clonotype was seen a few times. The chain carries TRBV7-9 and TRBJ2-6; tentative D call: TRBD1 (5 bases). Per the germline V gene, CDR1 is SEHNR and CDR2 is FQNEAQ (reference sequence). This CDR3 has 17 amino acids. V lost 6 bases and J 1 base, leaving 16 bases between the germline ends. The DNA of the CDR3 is TGTGCCAGCAGACCAGGGAAGCTGGGGTCTGGGGCCAACGTCCTGACTTTC. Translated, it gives CASRPGKLGSGANVLTF.

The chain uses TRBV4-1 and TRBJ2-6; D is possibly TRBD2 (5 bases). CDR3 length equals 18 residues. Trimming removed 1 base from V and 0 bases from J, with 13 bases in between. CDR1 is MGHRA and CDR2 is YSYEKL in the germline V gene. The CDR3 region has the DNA TGCGCCAGCAGCCAAGTAGGGAGCGAGATCTCTGGGGCCAACGTCCTGACTTTC. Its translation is CASSQVGSEISGANVLTF.

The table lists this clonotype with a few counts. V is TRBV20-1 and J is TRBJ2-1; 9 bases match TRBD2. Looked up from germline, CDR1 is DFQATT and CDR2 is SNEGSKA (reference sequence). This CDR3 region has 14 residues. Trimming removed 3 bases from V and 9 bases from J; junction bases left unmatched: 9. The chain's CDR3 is CSARDSGGFREQFF. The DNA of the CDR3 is TGCAGTGCTAGGGATAGCGGGGGATTCCGTGAGCAGTTCTTC.

The CDR3 reads CASSYGTGNNEQFF. In DNA, the CDR3 is TGTGCCAGCAGTTATGGGACAGGGAACAATGAGCAGTTCTTC. The gene calls are TRBV12-3 or TRBV12-4 and TRBJ2-1; 9 bases fit TRBD1. This CDR3 region has 14 residues. The trim removed 4 bases at V and 5 bases at J, leaving 3 bases unmatched.

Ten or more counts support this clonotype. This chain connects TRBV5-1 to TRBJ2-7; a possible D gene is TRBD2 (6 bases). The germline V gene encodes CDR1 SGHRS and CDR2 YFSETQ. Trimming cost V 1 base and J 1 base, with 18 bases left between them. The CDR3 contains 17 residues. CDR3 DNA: TGCGCCAGCAGCTTGACTTATTTTGCTGCGGGGTCCTACGAGCAGTACTTC. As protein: CASSLTYFAAGSYEQYF.

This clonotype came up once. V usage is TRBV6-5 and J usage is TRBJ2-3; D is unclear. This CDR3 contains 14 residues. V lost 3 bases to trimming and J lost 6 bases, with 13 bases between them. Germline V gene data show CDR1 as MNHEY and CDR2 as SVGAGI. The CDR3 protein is CASSYGGSGDTQYF. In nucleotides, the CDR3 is TGTGCCAGCAGTTATGGTGGCTCCGGGGATACGCAGTATTTT.

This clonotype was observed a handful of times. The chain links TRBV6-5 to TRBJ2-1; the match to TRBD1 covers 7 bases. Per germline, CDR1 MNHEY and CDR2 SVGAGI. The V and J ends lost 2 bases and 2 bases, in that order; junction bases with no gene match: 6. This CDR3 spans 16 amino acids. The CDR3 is CASSYATGVAYNEQFF. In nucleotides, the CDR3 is TGTGCCAGCAGTTACGCCACAGGGGTAGCCTACAATGAGCAGTTCTTC.

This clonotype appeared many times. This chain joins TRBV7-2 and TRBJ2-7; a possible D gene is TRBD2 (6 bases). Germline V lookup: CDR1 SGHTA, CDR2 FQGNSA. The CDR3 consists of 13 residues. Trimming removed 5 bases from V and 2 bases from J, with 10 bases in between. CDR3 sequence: CASSRDSTYEQYF. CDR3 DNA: TGTGCCAGCAGCCGGGACTCCACCTACGAGCAGTACTTC. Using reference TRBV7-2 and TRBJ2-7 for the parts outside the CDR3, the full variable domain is GAGVSQSPSNKVTEKGKDVELRCDPISGHTALYWYRQSLGQGLEFLIYFQGNSAPDKSGLPSDRFSAERTGGSVSTLTIQRTQQEDSAVYLCASSRDSTYEQYFGPGTRLTVT.

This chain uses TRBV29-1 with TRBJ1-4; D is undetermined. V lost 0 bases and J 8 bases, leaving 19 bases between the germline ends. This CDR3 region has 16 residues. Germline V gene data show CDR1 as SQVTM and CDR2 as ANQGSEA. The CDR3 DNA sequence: TGCAGCGTTGAAGACCCGGCCGGTGCGACGGAGGAAAAACTGTTTTTT. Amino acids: CSVEDPAGATEEKLFF.

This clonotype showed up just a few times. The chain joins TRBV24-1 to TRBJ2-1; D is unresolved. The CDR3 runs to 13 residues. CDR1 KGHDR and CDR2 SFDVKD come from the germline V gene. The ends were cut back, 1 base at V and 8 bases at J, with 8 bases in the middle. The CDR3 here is CATSDFPPHEQFF. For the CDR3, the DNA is TGTGCCACCAGTGATTTTCCGCCCCATGAGCAGTTCTTC.

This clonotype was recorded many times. In DNA, the CDR3 is TGTGCCAGCAGCCAAGTGCTCCAAGAGACCCAGTACTTC. It translates to CASSQVLQETQYF. The V and J genes are TRBV3-1 and TRBJ2-5, with unresolved D. The germline V and J ends were trimmed by 1 base and 1 base, with 4 bases remaining between them. CDR3 length: 13 amino acids. CDR1 LGHDT and CDR2 YNNKEL come from the germline V gene (reference sequence).